This T cell receptor (beta chain) was captured by sequencing in a study of spatial heterogeneity in lung cancer. General study findings and limits: Mutation tallies in tumors tracked expanded intratumoral alpha and beta TCR counts. The study found that ubiquitous and regional expanded TCR counts tracked ubiquitous and regional nonsynonymous mutations, respectively.

TCR cDNA molecules each carried a unique molecular identifier. TCRdb itself ran the 5' RACE reads through MiXCR, one entry per CDR3 protein. In the table there are 4,000 to 5,500 distinct CDR3 sequences, almost 8.5% of which are singletons. Time point in this sample: sample taken at primary tumor resection. Patients with untreated early-stage non-small cell lung cancer, numbering around 72, were the donors. A remark on this clonotype: Its antigen remains unidentified.

This CDR3 is 17 amino acids long. CDR1 SGDLS and CDR2 YYNGEE come from the germline V gene. V lost 6 bases and J lost 0, with 20 bases in between. Sequencing was performed on lung tumor tissue, taken at surgery. This receptor was taken from a female donor with early-stage non-small cell lung cancer. The chain combines TRBV9 with TRBJ2-3; D might be TRBD2 (5 bases). This CDR3 reads CASNGVQAETSTDTQYF. CDR3 coding DNA: TGTGCCAGCAACGGTGTACAAGCGGAAACTAGCACAGATACGCAGTATTTT.